A single sample gave rise to the 13 T cell receptor beta chains below, sequenced in a study of cytomegalovirus exposure and HLA in healthy donors (dated by TCRdb to about 2017). Libraries were built with the immunoSEQ multiplex PCR assay. The multiplex PCR relied on a mix of 60 forward primers for TCR Vbeta segments and 13 reverse primers for TCR Jbeta segments. TCRdb mirrors the immuneACCESS table, restricted to in-frame sequences. Some clones are absent from its copies; in checked studies, under half trace to an unresolved V gene, and the reason for the others is unknown. Recorded for this sample are 200,000 to 250,000 clones; around 80% of them occurred a single time. Under 0.85% of the sample lies in the top ten. Sequencing used PBMCs. These receptors came from a boy younger than 10 in good health and CMV-seronegative.

The rearrangement uses TRBV6-5 and TRBJ1-1, with 9 positions matching TRBD1. Germline CDR1 and CDR2: MNHEY and SVGAGI. Trimming took 6 bases from V and 7 from J; bases not matched to a gene: 3. This CDR3 comprises 12 residues. CDR3 sequence reads: CASSRQGGEAFF. The CDR3 DNA is TGTGCCAGCAGCCGACAGGGGGGTGAAGCTTTCTTT.

The V call is TRBV9, the J call TRBJ1-1; D gene ambiguous. This CDR3 is built from 11 residues. The germline gives CDR1 SGDLS, CDR2 YYNGEE. Trimming removed 0 bases at V and 7 bases at J, with 4 bases between. The CDR3, as DNA: TGTGCCAGCAGCGTAGCTAGTGAAGCTTTCTTT. This encodes CASSVASEAFF.

This clone was detected once. The rearrangement joins TRBV10-2 to TRBJ1-2; no reliable D call. The V and J ends lost 0 bases and 5 bases respectively, with 16 bases between them. The V gene's germline CDR1 is WSHSY and CDR2 SAAADI. The CDR3 runs 16 residues. Here the CDR3 reads CASSESRGLGAYGYTF. The DNA for the CDR3 is TGCGCCAGCAGTGAGTCCCGCGGACTGGGAGCTTATGGCTACACCTTC.

This clone was seen just once. The V and J genes are TRBV27 and TRBJ2-1; TRBD1 agrees at 11 bases. The CDR3 covers 13 residues. J lost 3 bases, V lost 10 bases, and 2 bases had no gene match. The germline V gene encodes CDR1 MNHEY and CDR2 SMNVEV (reference sequence). The CDR3 spells CATGTGGYNEQFF. CDR3 in DNA: TGTGCCACCGGGACAGGGGGCTACAATGAGCAGTTCTTC.

The chain uses TRBV5-8 and TRBJ2-7; 10 positions match TRBD2. With 2 bases clipped from V and 0 bases from J, the junction kept 5 bases outside the gene matches. Germline V gives CDR1 SGHTS, CDR2 YDEGEE. The CDR3 covers 16 residues. The CDR3 sequence is CASSLPGLASSYEQYF. For the CDR3, the DNA is TGTGCCAGCAGCTTACCGGGACTAGCGAGCTCCTACGAGCAGTACTTC.

The chain couples TRBV5-1 to TRBJ1-2, with 10 bases lining up with TRBD1. CDR3 length equals 13 residues. V lost 4 bases to trimming and J lost 10 bases; unmatched junction nucleotides: 7. The germline gives CDR1 SGHRS, CDR2 YFSETQ. The CDR3 loop reads CASSMTGGRDYTF. CDR3 in DNA: TGCGCCAGCAGCATGACAGGGGGCAGGGACTACACCTTC. Complete variable domain (other parts from reference TRBV5-1 and TRBJ1-2): KAGVTQTPRYLIKTRGQQVTLSCSPISGHRSVSWYQQTPGQGLQFLFEYFSETQRNKGNFPGRFSGRQFSNSRSEMNVSTLELGDSALYLCASSMTGGRDYTFGSGTRLTVV.

In DNA, the CDR3 is TGTGCCAGTGGACAGAATGGAAACACCATATATTTT. Translated, it gives CASGQNGNTIYF. This chain joins TRBV25-1 and TRBJ1-3; D possibly corresponds to TRBD1 (6 bases). This CDR3 contains 12 residues. Per the germline V gene, CDR1 is MGHDK and CDR2 is SYGVNS. V lost 9 bases and J lost 3, with 9 bases in between.

CDR3 amino acids: CASSSADEQYF. The CDR3 bases are TGTGCCAGCAGCTCCGCAGACGAGCAGTACTTC. The rearrangement joins TRBV11-2 to TRBJ2-7; D gene unclear. Germline CDR1 reads SGHAT; CDR2 reads FQNNGV. V was cut by 4 bases and J by 5 bases, with 6 bases left in between. CDR3 length: 11 residues.

The gene calls are TRBV2 and TRBJ1-1; D not resolved. Trimming took 7 bases from V and 4 from J, leaving 16 bases between them. CDR3 length: 14 residues. Germline assignment: CDR1 SNHLY and CDR2 FYNNEI. Written as DNA, the CDR3 is TGTGCCAGCACCCAGATGTTGGGAGGCACTGAAGCTTTCTTT. It yields the protein CASTQMLGGTEAFF.

The chain links TRBV2 to TRBJ2-1, with D possibly matching TRBD1 (6 bases). CDR3 length: 17 amino acids. V was cut by 3 bases and J by 2 bases, with 17 bases left in between. Germline CDR1 reads SNHLY; CDR2 reads FYNNEI. CDR3 nucleotide sequence: TGTGCCAGCAGTGACCACGGAGGACAGCGACCCTACAATGAGCAGTTCTTC. It yields the protein CASSDHGGQRPYNEQFF.

Only one count was recorded for this clone. CDR3 nucleotide sequence: TGCGCCAGCAGCTTGGAGGGACTCCCCCCCTACGAGCAGTACTTC. It translates to CASSLEGLPPYEQYF. V usage is TRBV5-1 and J usage is TRBJ2-7; possible D gene TRBD2, 6 bases. The CDR3 totals 15 residues. Trimming shortened V by 0 bases and J by 2 bases, and 12 bases separated the two germline ends. Germline V CDR1 and CDR2: SGHRS, YFSETQ.

V gene TRBV11-2 combines with J gene TRBJ2-3, with 8 bases lining up with TRBD2. CDR1 and CDR2 from the germline V gene are SGHAT and FQNNGV. Trimming cost V 0 bases and J 0 bases; bases outside gene matches: 5. This CDR3 contains 17 residues. The CDR3 coding sequence is TGTGCCAGCAGCTTAGACAAAGCGGGGGTGAGCACAGATACGCAGTATTTT. Its protein product is CASSLDKAGVSTDTQYF.

J is TRBJ1-1 and V is TRBV25-1; the match to TRBD1 covers 9 bases. The V gene's germline CDR1 is MGHDK and CDR2 SYGVNS. With 9 bases clipped from V and 11 bases from J, the junction kept 13 bases outside the gene matches. The CDR3 is made up of 13 amino acids. This CDR3 reads CASHPIGTGYAFF. The CDR3 bases are TGTGCCAGTCATCCTATCGGGACAGGGTATGCTTTCTTT. The variable domain in full, completed from reference TRBV25-1 and TRBJ1-1, reads EADIYQTPRYLVIGTGKKITLECSQTMGHDKMYWYQQDPGMELHLIHYSYGVNSTEKGDLSSESTVSRIRTEHFPLTLESARPSHTSQYLCASHPIGTGYAFFGQGTRLTVV.